The entry that follows covers one T cell receptor (beta chain) sequence. Its antigen remains unknown. This sample is drawn from a study of T cell responses to AZD1222 COVID-19 vaccine. Points from the study as a whole: Receipt of two AZD1222 doses was followed by a rise in Spike-specific TCR breadth and depth. Researchers report vaccine-associated CD4 TCRs spanning spike, with dominance at 160-218 and 743-854.

Trimming removed 3 bases from V and 4 bases from J; junction bases left unmatched: 2. CDR1 is GTSNPN, CDR2 SVGIG, per germline (reference sequence). This CDR3 is built from 13 residues. Generated by immunoSEQ multiplex PCR, the TCRdb table keeps only in-frame clones and is missing some. This sample has 100,000 or so clones, with around 87% found just once. The clonotype originates from an adult who received the AZD1222 COVID-19 vaccine. The rearrangement uses TRBV30 and TRBJ2-2, with TRBD2 matching 7 bases. The source was peripheral blood, collected 28 days after the second AZD1222 dose. CDR3 in amino acids: CAWRGEGTGELFF. CDR3 DNA: TGTGCCTGGAGAGGGGAGGGCACCGGGGAGCTGTTTTTT. The variable domain in full, with the rest retrieved from reference TRBV30 and TRBJ2-2, is SQTIHQWPATLVQPVGSPLSLECTVEGTSNPNLYWYRQAAGRGLQLLFYSVGIGQISSEVPQNLSASRPQDRQFILSSKKLLLSDSGFYLCAWRGEGTGELFFGEGSRLTVL.